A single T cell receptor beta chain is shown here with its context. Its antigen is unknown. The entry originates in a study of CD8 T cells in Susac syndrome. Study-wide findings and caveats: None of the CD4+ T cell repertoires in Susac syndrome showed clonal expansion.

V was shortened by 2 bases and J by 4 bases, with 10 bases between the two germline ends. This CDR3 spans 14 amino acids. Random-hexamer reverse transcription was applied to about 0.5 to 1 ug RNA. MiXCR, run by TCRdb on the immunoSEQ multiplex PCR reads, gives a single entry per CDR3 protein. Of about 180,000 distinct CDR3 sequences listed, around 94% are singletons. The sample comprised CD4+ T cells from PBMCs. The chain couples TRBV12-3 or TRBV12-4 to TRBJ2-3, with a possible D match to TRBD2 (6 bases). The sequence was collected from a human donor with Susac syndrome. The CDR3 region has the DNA TGTGCCAGCAGTTTATGGCGGGGCGCAGATACGCAGTATTTT. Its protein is CASSLWRGADTQYF.